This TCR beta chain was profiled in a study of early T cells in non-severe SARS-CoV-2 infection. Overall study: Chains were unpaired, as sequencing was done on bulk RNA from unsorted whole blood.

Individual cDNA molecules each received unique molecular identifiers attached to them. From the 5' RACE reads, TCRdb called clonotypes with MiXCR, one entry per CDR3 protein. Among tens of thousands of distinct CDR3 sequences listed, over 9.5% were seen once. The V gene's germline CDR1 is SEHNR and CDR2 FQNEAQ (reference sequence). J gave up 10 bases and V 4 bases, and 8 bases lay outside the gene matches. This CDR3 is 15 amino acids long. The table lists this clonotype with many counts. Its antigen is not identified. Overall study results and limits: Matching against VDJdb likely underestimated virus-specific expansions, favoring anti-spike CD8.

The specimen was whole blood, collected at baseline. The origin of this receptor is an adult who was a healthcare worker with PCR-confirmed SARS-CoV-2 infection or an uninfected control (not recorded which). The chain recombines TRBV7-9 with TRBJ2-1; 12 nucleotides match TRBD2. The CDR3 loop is CASSSTRLAGDEQFF. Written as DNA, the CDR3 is TGTGCCAGCAGCTCCACCAGACTAGCGGGGGACGAGCAGTTCTTC.